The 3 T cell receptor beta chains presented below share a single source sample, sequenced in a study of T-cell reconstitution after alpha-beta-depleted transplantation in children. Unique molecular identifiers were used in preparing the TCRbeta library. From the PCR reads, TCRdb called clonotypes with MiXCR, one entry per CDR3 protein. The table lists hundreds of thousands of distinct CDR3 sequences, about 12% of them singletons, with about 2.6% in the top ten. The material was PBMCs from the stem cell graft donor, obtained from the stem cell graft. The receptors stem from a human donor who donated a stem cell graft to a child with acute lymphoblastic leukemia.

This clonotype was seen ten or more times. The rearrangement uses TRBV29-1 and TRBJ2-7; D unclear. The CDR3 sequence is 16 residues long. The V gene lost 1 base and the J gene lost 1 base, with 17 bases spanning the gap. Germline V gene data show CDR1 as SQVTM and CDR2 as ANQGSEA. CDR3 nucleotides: TGCAGCGTTGAAGGAAACGCCGGTATGCTGTCCTACGAGCAGTACTTC. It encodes CSVEGNAGMLSYEQYF.

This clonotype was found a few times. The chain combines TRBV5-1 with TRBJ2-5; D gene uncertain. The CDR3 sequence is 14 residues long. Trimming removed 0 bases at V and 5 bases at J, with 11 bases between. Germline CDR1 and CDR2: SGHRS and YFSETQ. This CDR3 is CASSLGLGYETQYF. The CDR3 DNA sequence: TGCGCCAGCAGCTTGGGGCTAGGTTATGAGACCCAGTACTTC.

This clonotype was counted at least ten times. DNA for the CDR3: TGTGCCAGCAGCCGCGGGTCCCTCACAGATACGCAGTATTTT. Translating it yields CASSRGSLTDTQYF. This chain connects TRBV6-1 to TRBJ2-3, with TRBD2 as a possible D gene (5 bases). This CDR3 comprises 14 residues. The germline V and J ends were trimmed by 6 bases and 2 bases, with 12 bases remaining between them. The germline CDR1 and CDR2 sequences are MNHNS and SASEGT.